Presented here are 24 T cell receptor beta chains from one specimen sequenced in a study of blood T cell repertoires in COVID-19. Method: immunoSEQ multiplex PCR; TCRdb's copy keeps in-frame clones and lacks some. The sample includes about 82,000 clones, around 80% seen only once; the top ten take approximately 6.7%. The sequenced sample consisted of peripheral blood. The receptors were sampled from a man over 45 with active or convalescent COVID-19.

The J gene is TRBJ1-1, the V gene TRBV28; no clear D gene. The CDR3 runs to 15 residues. The germline V and J ends were trimmed by 7 bases and 1 base, with 16 bases remaining between them. CDR1 and CDR2 from the germline V gene are MDHEN and SYDVKM. In DNA, the CDR3 is TGTGCCAGCAATTCCCTGGGCGGGGAGAACACTGAAGCTTTCTTT. Its protein product is CASNSLGGENTEAFF.

This chain joins TRBV6-2 or TRBV6-3 and TRBJ2-5; TRBD2 matches 8 bases. The CDR3 loop spans 16 amino acids. Losses at the gene ends were 2 bases for V and 3 bases for J; bases not matched to a gene: 8. CDR1 MNHEY and CDR2 SVGEGT come from the germline V gene. CDR3 sequence (DNA): TGTGCCAGCAGTTACCTCCTCGGACTAGCTGAAGAGACCCAGTACTTC. This encodes CASSYLLGLAEETQYF.

J is TRBJ1-6 and V is TRBV28; perhaps TRBD1 as D (6 bases). CDR1 MDHEN and CDR2 SYDVKM come from the germline V gene. V gave up 4 bases and J gave up 15 bases, with 16 bases separating them. The CDR3 loop spans 13 amino acids. The DNA for the CDR3 is TGTGCCAGCAGTTCGGCGGGGGCGGCACTCCTCCACTTT. Its translation is CASSSAGAALLHF.

In this sample, this clone turned up once. This chain links TRBV29-1 with TRBJ2-1, with D maybe TRBD1 (5 bases). V dropped 1 base and J dropped 9 bases, with 19 bases sitting between them. The CDR3 contains 15 residues. The germline CDR1 and CDR2 sequences are SQVTM and ANQGSEA. CDR3 bases: TGCAGCGTTGAAGGGTCAGGGAATCGTTTTGGTGAGCAGTTCTTC. It yields the protein CSVEGSGNRFGEQFF.

V usage is TRBV5-1 and J usage is TRBJ1-5; D is possibly TRBD1 (6 bases). The CDR3 consists of 15 residues. Germline V gene sequence: CDR1 SGHRS, CDR2 YFSETQ. V shed 0 bases and J shed 11 bases, with 18 bases lying between them. The CDR3 region is CASSLAPGAVEAQHF. The CDR3 DNA is TGCGCCAGCAGCTTGGCCCCAGGGGCGGTGGAGGCCCAGCATTTT.

This clone was detected only once. The chain has TRBV10-3 and TRBJ2-5, with 8 bases identical to TRBD2. This CDR3 has 14 residues. Germline CDR1 is ENHRY and CDR2 is SYGVKD. Trimming removed 4 bases from V and 2 bases from J; junction bases left unmatched: 3. The CDR3 DNA reads TGTGCCATCAGTGGATTAGCGGGGCAAGAGACCCAGTACTTC. Translating it yields CAISGLAGQETQYF.

The chain has TRBV5-1 and TRBJ2-1, with D unclear. The CDR3 has 15 residues. Germline CDR1 is SGHRS and CDR2 is YFSETQ. V was clipped by 0 bases and J by 0 bases, with 7 bases between them. The CDR3 sequence: CASSLAPGSYNEQFF. The CDR3 DNA is TGCGCCAGCAGCTTGGCTCCGGGCTCCTACAATGAGCAGTTCTTC.

The rearrangement joins TRBV5-4 to TRBJ2-5; 7 bases match TRBD1. The CDR3 is 13 amino acids. Germline CDR1 reads SGHNT; CDR2 reads YYREEE (reference sequence). V dropped 6 bases and J dropped 5; count of bases not matched to a gene: 7. The CDR3: CASTHRGWETQYF. The CDR3 DNA reads TGTGCCAGCACTCACAGGGGATGGGAGACCCAGTACTTC. The whole variable domain, remainder taken from reference TRBV5-4 and TRBJ2-5, is ETGVTQSPTHLIKTRGQQVTLRCSSQSGHNTVSWYQQALGQGPQFIFQYYREEENGRGNFPPRFSGLQFPNYSSELNVNALELDDSALYLCASTHRGWETQYFGPGTRLLVL.

The CDR3 nucleotides read TGCGCCAGCAGCTTGGAGGGGGCTCGGTCACCCCTCCACTTT. Its protein is CASSLEGARSPLHF. The genes are TRBV5-1 and TRBJ1-6; 7 bases fit TRBD1. Germline-derived CDR1 and CDR2 are SGHRS and YFSETQ. CDR3 length: 14 amino acids. Germline trimming cut 0 bases from V and 10 bases from J; bases unmatched to any gene: 4.

CDR3 DNA: TGCGCCAGCAGTGAAGTCCAGGGAAACTCACCCCTCCACTTT. This sequence encodes CASSEVQGNSPLHF. The V and J genes are TRBV10-1 and TRBJ1-6, with D possibly being TRBD1 (5 bases). CDR3 length: 14 residues. The V end was cut by 3 bases, the J end by 10 bases, with 13 bases between. Germline V gene data show CDR1 as WNHNN and CDR2 as SYGVQD (reference sequence).

This chain connects TRBV28 to TRBJ1-6; D possibly corresponds to TRBD1 (5 bases). The V and J ends lost 3 bases and 2 bases respectively, with 11 bases between them. Per the germline V gene, CDR1 is MDHEN and CDR2 is SYDVKM. The CDR3 spans 16 residues. CDR3 DNA: TGTGCCAGCAGTTTCGCTGGGGCCGCCTATAATTCACCCCTCCACTTT. The encoded protein is CASSFAGAAYNSPLHF. Combining the CDR3 with reference TRBV28 and TRBJ1-6 gives the whole variable domain DVKVTQSSRYLVKRTGEKVFLECVQDMDHENMFWYRQDPGLGLRLIYFSYDVKMKEKGDIPEGYSVSREKKERFSLILESASTNQTSMYLCASSFAGAAYNSPLHFGNGTRLTVT.

V gene TRBV7-9 combines with J gene TRBJ1-3; D might be TRBD1 (6 bases). The germline CDR1 and CDR2 sequences are SEHNR and FQNEAQ (reference sequence). CDR3 length: 14 residues. With 6 bases removed from V and 2 bases from J, the gap between germline ends came to 11 bases. The CDR3 reads CASRQGSTGNTIYF. CDR3 DNA sequence: TGTGCCAGCAGACAGGGCAGTACTGGAAACACCATATATTTT.

The chain combines TRBV6-2 or TRBV6-3 with TRBJ2-2; D is possibly TRBD1 (6 bases). This CDR3 is 13 amino acids long. Trimming pared 6 bases from V and 7 bases from J, leaving 12 bases between. The germline CDR1 and CDR2 sequences are MNHEY and SVGEGT. CDR3 sequence: CASSINRVGELFF. For the CDR3, the DNA is TGTGCCAGCAGCATAAACAGGGTCGGGGAGCTGTTTTTT.

V gene TRBV3-1 (or the pseudogene TRBV3-2) combines with J gene TRBJ1-3, with unresolved D. V was pared by 0 bases and J by 0 bases, with 9 bases between. The CDR3 runs 16 residues. Germline V CDR1 and CDR2: LGHDT, YNNKEL (reference sequence). The DNA for the CDR3 is TGTGCCAGCAGCCAAGATAGTACCTACTCTGGAAACACCATATATTTT. Amino acids: CASSQDSTYSGNTIYF.

The chain uses TRBV5-1 and TRBJ2-7, with D possibly being TRBD1 (5 bases). Germline V gene sequence: CDR1 SGHRS, CDR2 YFSETQ. V was trimmed by 2 bases and J by 6 bases, leaving 15 bases between them. This CDR3 contains 14 residues. CDR3 in amino acids: CASSFSDSYLEQYF. CDR3 coding DNA: TGCGCCAGCAGCTTCTCTGACAGCTACCTCGAGCAGTACTTC.

This chain joins TRBV4-3 and TRBJ2-7, with a tentative D call TRBD1 (6 bases). The germline V gene encodes CDR1 LGHNA and CDR2 YSLEER. The CDR3 spans 13 residues. V shed 0 bases and J shed 6 bases, with 9 bases lying between them. CDR3 in DNA: TGCGCCAGCAGCCAAGATAGGACAGTCGAGCAGTACTTC. Translating gives CASSQDRTVEQYF.

The chain combines TRBV18 with TRBJ2-7; 7 nucleotides align to TRBD1. This CDR3 comprises 12 residues. V lost 2 bases to trimming and J lost 5 bases; unmatched junction nucleotides: 0. Per the germline V gene, CDR1 is KGHSH and CDR2 is LQKENI. The CDR3 bases are TGTGCCAGCTCACCAGACAGGGACGAGCAGTACTTC. It is translated as CASSPDRDEQYF.

The chain carries TRBV6-1 and TRBJ1-3, with 8 bases matching TRBD1. The CDR3 runs 16 residues. Germline values: CDR1 MNHNS, CDR2 SASEGT. V was pared by 6 bases and J by 0 bases, with 7 bases of the junction left unmatched. The CDR3: CASSENRGTSGNTIYF. CDR3 DNA sequence: TGTGCCAGCAGCGAAAACAGGGGGACCTCTGGAAACACCATATATTTT.

The chain recombines TRBV9 with TRBJ1-2; D possibly corresponds to TRBD1 (6 bases). Germline V lookup: CDR1 SGDLS, CDR2 YYNGEE. V was trimmed by 4 bases and J by 4 bases, leaving 17 bases between them. There are 15 residues in the CDR3. The CDR3 region is CASSSQGGGAYGYTF. DNA for the CDR3: TGTGCCAGCAGCTCCCAAGGGGGAGGGGCCTATGGCTACACCTTC. Variable domain in full (rest from reference TRBV9 and TRBJ1-2): DSGVTQTPKHLITATGQRVTLRCSPRSGDLSVYWYQQSLDQGLQFLIQYYNGEERAKGNILERFSAQQFPDLHSELNLSSLELGDSALYFCASSSQGGGAYGYTFGSGTRLTVV.

The rearrangement joins TRBV5-1 to TRBJ2-3; D might be TRBD1 (7 bases). Germline values: CDR1 SGHRS, CDR2 YFSETQ. This CDR3 contains 13 residues. Trimming pared 7 bases from V and 6 bases from J, leaving 15 bases between. For the CDR3, the DNA is TGCGCCAGCGCTAGGGCAGGGGGGGATACGCAGTATTTT. Encoded protein: CASARAGGDTQYF.

The chain combines TRBV14 with TRBJ1-4; D gene ambiguous. The V gene's germline CDR1 is SGHDN and CDR2 FVKESK. The CDR3 covers 11 residues. Trimming stripped 6 bases from V and 8 bases from J, with 7 bases between. In DNA form, the CDR3 reads TGTGCCAGCAGAGGCGGAGAAAAACTGTTTTTT. It is translated as CASRGGEKLFF. The entire variable domain, with the rest obtained from reference TRBV14 and TRBJ1-4, is as follows: EAGVTQFPSHSVIEKGQTVTLRCDPISGHDNLYWYRRVMGKEIKFLLHFVKESKQDESGMPNNRFLAERTGGTYSTLKVQPAELEDSGVYFCASRGGEKLFFGSGTQLSVL.

The rearrangement uses TRBV6-4 and TRBJ2-3; no reliable D call. CDR1 and CDR2 (germline): MRHNA, SNTAGT. CDR3 size: 13 residues. V was pared by 4 bases and J by 4 bases, with 9 bases between. CDR3 nucleotide sequence: TGTGCCAGCAGTGCCGTCTCCGCAGATACGCAGTATTTT. This sequence encodes CASSAVSADTQYF.

This clone was seen just once. The chain combines TRBV7-6 with TRBJ2-7, with TRBD1 identical over 7 bases. Trimming cost V 5 bases and J 0 bases; bases outside gene matches: 7. The V gene's germline CDR1 is SGHVS and CDR2 FNYEAQ. This CDR3 is built from 15 residues. For the CDR3, the DNA is TGTGCCAGCAGCCTACTTGACAGGGACTCCTACGAGCAGTACTTC. Residues: CASSLLDRDSYEQYF.

The chain employs TRBV10-2 and TRBJ2-3, with 8 nucleotides matching TRBD2. The CDR3 has 16 residues. CDR1 and CDR2 from the germline V gene are WSHSY and SAAADI. The ends lost 3 bases at V and 6 bases at J; junction bases unmatched: 11. For the CDR3, the DNA is TGCGCCAGCAGTGAAGATGGAGCGGGGGATGAGGATACGCAGTATTTT. This sequence encodes CASSEDGAGDEDTQYF.